This entry features one T cell receptor beta chain sequence. It has no known antigen specificity. Within one base of it there is no much larger clone, and no base qualities were kept. Other DNA variants within this sample encode the same CDR3. This sample is drawn from a study of blood T cell repertoires in COVID-19 (TCRdb year 2020). Broadly, across the study: Samples from collaborators originated in the United States, Italy and Spain and spanned both the acute and convalescent phases of COVID-19. Nearly every sample came with metadata listing a de-identified subject ID, COVID-19 status, age in years and sex. Subjects who had been exposed to COVID-19, were actively infected with it, or had recovered from it provided the deeply sampled blood TCRbeta repertoires that made up the dataset. Samples came from the ongoing ImmuneRACE study (first 160 participants) plus 1,254 subjects from 6 global collaborators. The prospective study material was composed of cDNA or gDNA derived from T cells, B-cell-depleted T cells, or PBMCs. The repertoires were released in a freely available public database meant as a resource for research on the immune response to SARS-CoV-2. Where available, HLA class I and class II types were taken from metadata supplied by the sample provider and were not determined by assay-based typing. The research as a whole found: The amount of clinical and demographic metadata varied by source and participant and was provided uncurated.

Whole blood was collected in K2EDTA tubes by collaborating institutions according to the institutions' own protocols. For TCRbeta analysis, collaborator samples were shipped as frozen whole blood, as isolated PBMCs, or as DNA extracted from either sample type. TCRbeta CDR3 regions were amplified from genomic DNA by means of the immunoSEQ Assay, a bias-controlled multiplex PCR. In the source study's methods: Nucleated cell counts per sample were estimated from amplification of reference gene primers within the assay. To quantify the absolute abundance of each unique TCRbeta CDR3 rearrangement, sequence reads were collapsed and filtered. For each sample, productive Simpson clonality was calculated by taking the square root of Simpson's diversity index across productive rearrangements. TCRdb took over this immuneACCESS table, retaining in-frame rearrangements with V and J assigned. Such tables are incomplete; in checked studies, under half of the missing clones stem from an unresolved V gene, and the remainder is unexplained. The DNA was the basis for D and trimming; V, J and clone size are from that table. The sample includes about 300,000 clones, with around 90% observed a single time. Of the sample, over 1% falls within the top ten clones.

V ends up 5 bases short and J 0 bases short, with an unmatched junction base count of 5. The germline V gene gives CDR1 as SGHTA and CDR2 as FQGNSA. Including cysteine and phenylalanine, the CDR3 has 15 amino acids. The retained sequence is limited to the CDR3, 45 bases, with the frame set at the first base. The receptor comes from a man aged 70-80 years with acute or convalescent COVID-19. The sample comprised peripheral blood. The chain joins TRBV7-2 to TRBJ2-3, and 7 bases in between align with TRBD1. In nucleotide form, the sequence is TGTGCCAGCAGCCTAGACAGGGACAGCACAGATACGCAGTATTTT. Translated, it gives CASSLDRDSTDTQYF.